The rows below give T cell receptor beta chains drawn from one sample of a study of blood T cell repertoires in COVID-19. The repertoire was sequenced with immunoSEQ multiplex PCR; TCRdb's copy has only in-frame clones and lacks some. The top ten hold around 2.6% of the sample, which has about 70,000 clones, 91% seen once. Sequencing was done on a sample of peripheral blood. These receptors all come from a man aged 45-65 years with COVID-19, enrolled during active disease. Each CDR3 is given with its conserved first and last residue. D genes are given only for firm matches. The size field is filled for only some rows; it gives once, few, many or a size class.

j_call clone_size v_call d_call cdr3_nt cdr3_aa
TRBJ1-4 NA TRBV5-6 TRBD1 TGTGCCAGCAGCTCGCGAACGGGTGGGACAGGGGGTGAAAAACTGTTTTTT CASSSRTGGTGGEKLFF
TRBJ1-4 NA TRBV14 TRBD1 TGTGCCAGCAGCCAGCACAGGGGGCTGGAGGAAAAACTGTTTTTT CASSQHRGLEEKLFF
TRBJ2-1 NA TRBV7-6 NA TGTGCCAGCAGCCCAGGACAGTTCAATGAGCAGTTCTTC CASSPGQFNEQFF
TRBJ2-1 NA TRBV5-4 TRBD2 TGTGCCAGCAGCTTGGCACTAGCGGGAGCGAGTGAGCAGTTCTTC CASSLALAGASEQFF
TRBJ2-3 NA TRBV29-1 NA TGCAGCGTTGGGGTAGGGGTAACTAGCACAGATACGCAGTATTTT CSVGVGVTSTDTQYF
TRBJ2-1 NA TRBV6-5 NA TGTGCCAGCAATAACTTTCCGGGTGAGCAGTTCTTC CASNNFPGEQFF
TRBJ2-1 NA TRBV11-2 TRBD2 TGTGCCAGCAGCCCAGGACTAGCGGGATTTGAGCAGTTCTTC CASSPGLAGFEQFF
TRBJ2-5 NA TRBV5-6 NA TGTGCCAGCAGCTTCAGGGGGGCTCAGTACTTC CASSFRGAQYF
TRBJ1-2 NA TRBV18 NA TGTGCCAGCTCACGGGGGGACGCCGATCTTGGCTACACCTTC CASSRGDADLGYTF
TRBJ1-5 NA TRBV30 NA TGTGCCTGGAACGGCAGGTACGATCAGCCCCAGCATTTT CAWNGRYDQPQHF
TRBJ1-1 once TRBV29-1 NA TGCAGCGTTGGGCATCACACTGAAGCTTTCTTT CSVGHHTEAFF
TRBJ1-2 NA TRBV19 NA TGTGCCAGTGGGAAAAGGGCAGGGCCAAACTATGGCTACACCTTC CASGKRAGPNYGYTF
TRBJ2-3 once TRBV4-3 NA TGCGCCAGCAGCCAAGATCGGGGGATACGCACAGATACGCAGTATTTT CASSQDRGIRTDTQYF
TRBJ2-2 NA TRBV18 TRBD1 TGTGCCAGCTCACCACCGGACAGGGGCTCCGGGGAGCTGTTTTTT CASSPPDRGSGELFF
TRBJ2-7 NA TRBV6-2/TRBV6-3 NA TGTGCCAGCAGCGAGACTCACGAGCAGTACTTC CASSETHEQYF
TRBJ1-2 NA TRBV6-5 NA TGTGCCAGCAGCCGAGACACCCTTACGACGGGCTACACCTTC CASSRDTLTTGYTF
TRBJ2-7 once TRBV19 TRBD2 TGTGCCAGTAGTCCCTCCGCAAGCGGGAGGGCCGGGCAGTACTTC CASSPSASGRAGQYF
TRBJ2-5 NA TRBV4-1 NA TGCGCCAGCAGCCAAGATAGGGTCCGGACGGGGAACCAAGAGACCCAGTACTTC CASSQDRVRTGNQETQYF
TRBJ2-3 NA TRBV5-8 NA TGTGCCAGCAGCGGGAGATTGGCAGATACGCAGTATTTT CASSGRLADTQYF
TRBJ2-2 NA TRBV2 NA TGTGCCAGCATTCAGGGGTCCGGGGAGCTGTTTTTT CASIQGSGELFF
TRBJ2-3 NA TRBV5-1 TRBD1 TGCGCCAGCAGCTTGCGACAGGGAGATAGGAGTACGCAGTATTTT CASSLRQGDRSTQYF
TRBJ1-2 NA TRBV29-1 TRBD1 TGCAGCGCCTTACAGGGGTACGGTGGCTACACCTTC CSALQGYGGYTF
TRBJ2-7 NA TRBV3-1/TRBV3-2 TRBD1 TGTGCCAGCAGCACCGGGACAGGGGCCATCATCTACGAGCAGTACTTC CASSTGTGAIIYEQYF
TRBJ1-6 NA TRBV19 TRBD1 TGTGCCAGTAGTATCTCCCCGGGACAGGGTAATTCACCCCTCCACTTT CASSISPGQGNSPLHF
TRBJ2-3 NA TRBV19 TRBD2 TGTGCCAGTAGTATTCCTAGCGGGGGAAGCACAGATACGCAGTATTTT CASSIPSGGSTDTQYF
TRBJ1-5 NA TRBV6-1 NA TGTGCCAGCAGTGACGCGGGGCTAAATCAGCCCCAGCATTTT CASSDAGLNQPQHF
TRBJ2-2 NA TRBV7-7 NA TGTGCCAGCAGGTCCCAGAACACCGGGGAGCTGTTTTTT CASRSQNTGELFF
TRBJ2-5 NA TRBV4-2 NA TGTGCCAGCAGCCGCTCGACACGAGAGGAGACCCAGTACTTC CASSRSTREETQYF
TRBJ1-4 NA TRBV2 NA TGTGCCAGCAGTGACATCATAGCTAATGAAAAACTGTTTTTT CASSDIIANEKLFF
TRBJ1-2 NA TRBV9 NA TGTGCCAGCAGCGAAGGAGAAAGGTATGGCTACACCTTC CASSEGERYGYTF
TRBJ1-1 NA TRBV6-5 NA TGTGCCAGCAACGCTTGGGAGAGAGGCACTGAAGCTTTCTTT CASNAWERGTEAFF
TRBJ1-5 NA TRBV28 NA TGTGCCAGCAGTTTTCCAGGGAATTATCAGCCCCAGCATTTT CASSFPGNYQPQHF
TRBJ2-5 NA TRBV5-8 TRBD1 TGTGCCAGCAGCCGGGACAGGGAAGAGACCCAGTACTTC CASSRDREETQYF
TRBJ2-1 NA TRBV6-5 NA TGTGCCAGCAGTTACGTGGGCCTCAATGAGCAGTTCTTC CASSYVGLNEQFF
TRBJ1-1 NA TRBV13 NA TGTGCCAGCAGCTTAGGTAGGGGCGCGACTGAAGCTTTCTTT CASSLGRGATEAFF
TRBJ1-2 NA TRBV7-6 NA TGTGCCAGCAGCTCCGTGGGGGGAACTGGCTACACCTTC CASSSVGGTGYTF
TRBJ2-7 NA TRBV6-5 TRBD1 TGTGCCAGCAGTTCCCCCCGGACAGGCGGCGAGCAGTACTTC CASSSPRTGGEQYF
TRBJ2-5 few TRBV15 NA TGTGCCACCAGCAGAGATCCGTGGGAGAAGACCCAGTACTTC CATSRDPWEKTQYF
TRBJ1-1 NA TRBV19 TRBD1 TGTGCCAGTAGTGTCGGACAGGGGAGCACTGAAGCTTTCTTT CASSVGQGSTEAFF